This T cell receptor beta chain was sequenced in a study of somatic mutations in cytotoxic T cells in rheumatoid arthritis. As to this clone: Its antigen is unknown.

Only in-frame clones appear in the TCRdb table, and some are missing; sequencing was by immunoSEQ multiplex PCR. The data contain some 17,000 clones, roughly 80% of them singletons. Broader study findings: Unlike healthy controls, rheumatoid arthritis patients had CD8+ clonality that increased with age. With roughly 65 patients examined, 7 or 8 had a largest CD8+ clone exceeding 20% of CD8+ cells.

Per germline, CDR1 MNHEY and CDR2 SVGAGI. CDR3 size: 15 residues. The V end was cut by 8 bases, the J end by 0 bases, with 16 bases between. The TCR was taken from an adult with rheumatoid arthritis. The chain recombines TRBV6-5 with TRBJ1-1; D remains ambiguous. The sample taken for sequencing was CD8+ T cells sorted from blood. CDR3 nucleotide sequence: TGTGCCAGCGTTCCCAACGGGTACATGAACACTGAAGCTTTCTTT. It specifies CASVPNGYMNTEAFF.